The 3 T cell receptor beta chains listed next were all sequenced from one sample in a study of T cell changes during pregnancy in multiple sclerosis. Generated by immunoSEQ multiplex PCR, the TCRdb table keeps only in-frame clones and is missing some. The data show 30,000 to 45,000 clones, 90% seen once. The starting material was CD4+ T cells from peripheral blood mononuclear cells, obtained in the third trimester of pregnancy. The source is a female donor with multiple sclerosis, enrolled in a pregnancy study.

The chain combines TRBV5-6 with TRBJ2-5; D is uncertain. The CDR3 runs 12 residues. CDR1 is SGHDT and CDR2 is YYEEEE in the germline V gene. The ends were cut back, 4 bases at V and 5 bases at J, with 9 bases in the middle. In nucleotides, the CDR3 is TGTGCCAGCAGCATCTTTGTGGAGACCCAGTACTTC. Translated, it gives CASSIFVETQYF. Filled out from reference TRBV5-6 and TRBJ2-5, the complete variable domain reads DAGVTQSPTHLIKTRGQQVTLRCSPKSGHDTVSWYQQALGQGPQFIFQYYEEEERQRGNFPDRFSGHQFPNYSSELNVNALLLGDSALYLCASSIFVETQYFGPGTRLLVL.

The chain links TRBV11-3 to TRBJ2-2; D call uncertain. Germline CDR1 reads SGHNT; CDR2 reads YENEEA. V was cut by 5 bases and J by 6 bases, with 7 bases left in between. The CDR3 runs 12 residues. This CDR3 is CASSLRAGELFF. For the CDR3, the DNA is TGTGCCAGCAGCCTCCGGGCCGGGGAGCTGTTTTTT.

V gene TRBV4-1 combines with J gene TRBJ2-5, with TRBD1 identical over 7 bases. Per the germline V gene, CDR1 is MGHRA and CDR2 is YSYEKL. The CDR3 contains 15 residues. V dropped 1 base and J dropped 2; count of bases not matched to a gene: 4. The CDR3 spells CASSQVGQSQETQYF. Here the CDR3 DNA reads TGCGCCAGCAGCCAAGTGGGACAGAGTCAAGAGACCCAGTACTTC.